This is a list of T cell receptor beta chains from one sample in a study of blood T cell repertoires in COVID-19. Sequencing used immunoSEQ multiplex PCR; TCRdb keeps in-frame clones, though not all of them. The data show around 390,000 clones, with around nine tenths seen just once and about 10% held by the top ten. The sequencing input was PBMCs or T cells enriched from blood (not recorded which). The source of these receptors is a woman between 45 and 65 years old who had recovered from COVID-19. Each CDR3 is given with its conserved first and last residue. A D gene is named only where the DNA matches it firmly. Clone size is shown for a subset of rows, as once, few, many or a class of expanded clone.

>.|.|TRBV29-1|TRBJ2-7
TGCAGCGTTGAAGGGGACAACCAACACTACGAGCAGTACTTC
CSVEGDNQHYEQYF
>.|once|TRBV20-1|TRBJ2-7
TGCAGTGTTGGCAGGAACGAGCAGTACTTC
CSVGRNEQYF
>.|.|TRBV7-9|TRBJ2-2
TGTGCCAGCAGCTTAGGGGAGCACACCGGGGAGCTGTTTTTT
CASSLGEHTGELFF
>TRBD1|.|TRBV5-1|TRBJ1-6
TGCGCCAGCAGCTTGGACGGACAGGGGGCGAATTCACCCCTCCACTTT
CASSLDGQGANSPLHF
>TRBD1|few|TRBV6-6|TRBJ1-2
TGTGCCAGCACCCCGACAGGGAATGGCTACACCTTC
CASTPTGNGYTF
>.|.|TRBV2|TRBJ1-1
TGTGCCAGCAGTGACCTCGGGGGAACGAACACTGAAGCTTTCTTT
CASSDLGGTNTEAFF
>TRBD1|once|TRBV6-5|TRBJ2-2
TGTGCCAGCAGCGGGGGACAGGGGGCGCCCGGGGAGCTGTTTTTT
CASSGGQGAPGELFF
>TRBD2|.|TRBV2|TRBJ2-4
TGTGCCAGCAGTTATAGCGGGAGTTCCGAAGCCAAAAACATTCAGTACTTC
CASSYSGSSEAKNIQYF
>TRBD2|.|TRBV30|TRBJ2-5
TGTGCCTGGAGTGTACTCCCCGGGGGGGCTGGAGAGACCCAGTACTTC
CAWSVLPGGAGETQYF
>.|few|TRBV7-9|TRBJ2-7
TGTGCCAGCAGCCACGGAAGACTGGCCTACGAGCAGTACTTC
CASSHGRLAYEQYF